This T cell receptor beta chain was found in a study of blood T cell repertoires in COVID-19. About the research overall: Specimens from acute and convalescent COVID-19 originated in the United States, Italy and Spain. PBMCs, B-cell-depleted T cells, or T cells provided the cDNA or gDNA that made up the material.

There are 15 residues in the CDR3. The V and J ends lost 0 bases and 9 bases respectively, with 12 bases between them. Germline V gene sequence: CDR1 PRHDT, CDR2 FYEKMQ (reference sequence). Per the study methods: Amplification of reference gene primers was used by the study to estimate nucleated cell counts. Assay used: immunoSEQ multiplex PCR; TCRdb lists only in-frame clones, some missing. That table supplies the V and J calls and clone size; D and trimming were determined from the DNA. The table lists about 20,000 clones, about 90% of them singletons. The V call is TRBV13, the J call TRBJ1-6, with D unclear. The specimen sequenced was peripheral blood. The TCR comes from a man aged 65 to 85 with acute or convalescent COVID-19. CDR3 amino acids: CASSLGHPRGSPLHF. The CDR3 DNA sequence: TGTGCCAGCAGCTTAGGGCACCCGAGAGGTTCACCCCTCCACTTT. The full variable domain, with the rest looked up from reference TRBV13 and TRBJ1-6, is AAGVIQSPRHLIKEKRETATLKCYPIPRHDTVYWYQQGPGQDPQFLISFYEKMQSDKGSIPDRFSAQQFSDYHSELNMSSLELGDSALYFCASSLGHPRGSPLHFGNGTRLTVT.